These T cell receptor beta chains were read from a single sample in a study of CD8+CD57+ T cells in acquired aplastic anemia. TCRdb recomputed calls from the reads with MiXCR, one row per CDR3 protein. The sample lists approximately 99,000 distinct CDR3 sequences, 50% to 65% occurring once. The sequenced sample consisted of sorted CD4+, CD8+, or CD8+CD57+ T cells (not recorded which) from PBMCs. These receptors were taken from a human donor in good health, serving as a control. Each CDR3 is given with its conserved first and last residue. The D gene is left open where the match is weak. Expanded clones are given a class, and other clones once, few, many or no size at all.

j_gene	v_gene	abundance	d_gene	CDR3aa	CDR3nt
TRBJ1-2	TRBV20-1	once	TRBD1	CSVQGGYGYTF	TGCAGTGTACAGGGGGGCTATGGCTACACCTTC
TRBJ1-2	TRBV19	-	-	CASSMTSGGGGYTF	TGTGCCAGTAGTATGACGTCGGGAGGAGGTGGCTACACCTTC
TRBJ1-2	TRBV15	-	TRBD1	CATSTIGQGGGYTF	TGTGCCACCAGCACTATAGGACAGGGAGGTGGCTACACCTTC
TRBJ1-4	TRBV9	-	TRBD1	CASSVGVTGQGTNEKLFF	TGTGCCAGCAGCGTAGGGGTGACAGGGCAGGGAACTAATGAAAAACTGTTTTTT
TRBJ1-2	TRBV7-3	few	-	CASSLVIGGDYGYTF	TGTGCCAGCAGCTTAGTGATAGGGGGTGACTATGGCTACACCTTC
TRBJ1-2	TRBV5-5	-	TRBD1	CASSKSGTGGYGYTF	TGTGCCAGCAGCAAGAGCGGGACAGGGGGCTATGGCTACACCTTC
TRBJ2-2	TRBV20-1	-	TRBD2	CSARTSGTGELFF	TGCAGTGCTAGGACTAGCGGCACCGGGGAGCTGTTTTTT
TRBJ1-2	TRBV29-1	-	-	CSVKDRNYGYTF	TGCAGCGTTAAAGACAGGAACTATGGCTACACCTTC
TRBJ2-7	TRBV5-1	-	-	CASSLASGEQYF	TGCGCCAGCAGCTTGGCGTCAGGTGAGCAGTACTTC
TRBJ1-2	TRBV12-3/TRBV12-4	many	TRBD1	CASSQGTDGYTF	TGTGCCAGCAGCCAAGGGACAGATGGCTACACCTTC
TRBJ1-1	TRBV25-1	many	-	CASSRLNTEAFF	TGTGCCAGCAGTCGGTTGAACACTGAAGCTTTCTTT
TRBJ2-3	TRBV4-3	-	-	CASSQVFQTGLDTDTQYF	TGCGCCAGCAGCCAAGTATTCCAAACGGGACTCGACACAGATACGCAGTATTTT
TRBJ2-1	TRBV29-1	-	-	CSRDSTRFF	TGCAGCCGCGACAGCACTCGATTCTTC
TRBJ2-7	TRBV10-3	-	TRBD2	CAISASGGAYEQYF	TGTGCCATCAGCGCGAGCGGGGGGGCATACGAGCAGTACTTC
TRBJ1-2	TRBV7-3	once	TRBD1	CASSLTGDSPSYGYTF	TGTGCCAGCAGCTTAACTGGGGACAGTCCCTCCTATGGCTACACCTTC
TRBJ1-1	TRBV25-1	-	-	CAISEQHMDTEAFF	TGTGCCATCAGTGAACAACATATGGACACTGAAGCTTTCTTT
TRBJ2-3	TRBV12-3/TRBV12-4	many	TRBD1	CASNPGQPADTQYF	TGTGCCAGCAACCCGGGACAGCCAGCAGATACGCAGTATTTT
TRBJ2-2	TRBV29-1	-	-	CSVEDVGRNTGELFF	TGCAGCGTTGAAGATGTCGGACGGAACACTGGGGAGCTGTTTTTT
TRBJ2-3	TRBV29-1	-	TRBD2	CSVLTSGSLLTQYF	TGCAGCGTTCTGACTAGCGGCTCCCTTCTAACGCAGTATTTT
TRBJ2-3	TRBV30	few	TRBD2	CAWSRTSGTDTQYF	TGTGCCTGGAGTCGGACTAGCGGCACAGATACGCAGTATTTT
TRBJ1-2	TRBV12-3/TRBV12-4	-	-	CASSLGPYGYTF	TGTGCCAGCAGTTTGGGACCTTATGGCTACACCTTC
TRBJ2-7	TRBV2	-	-	CARGSEDSNEQYF	TGTGCCCGGGGGAGCGAGGACAGTAACGAGCAGTACTTC
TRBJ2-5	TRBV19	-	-	CASRPQRDSGETQYF	TGTGCCAGTAGGCCCCAGCGGGACAGTGGAGAGACCCAGTACTTC
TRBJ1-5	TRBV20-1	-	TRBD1	CSVGQPNQPQHF	TGCAGTGTGGGACAGCCCAATCAGCCCCAGCATTTT
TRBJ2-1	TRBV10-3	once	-	CAISSVDEQFF	TGTGCCATCAGCTCCGTCGATGAGCAGTTCTTC
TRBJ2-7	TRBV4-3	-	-	CASSQGGGAGNEQYF	TGCGCCAGCAGCCAAGGGGGTGGGGCTGGAAACGAGCAGTACTTC
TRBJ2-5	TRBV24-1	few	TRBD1	CATSDGDSQETQYF	TGTGCCACCAGTGATGGGGACAGCCAAGAGACCCAGTACTTC
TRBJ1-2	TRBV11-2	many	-	CASSLVGDSYGYTF	TGTGCCAGCAGCTTAGTAGGTGATTCCTATGGCTACACCTTC
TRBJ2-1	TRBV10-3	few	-	CASSSGILYNGQFF	TGTGCCAGCAGCTCGGGAATCCTCTACAATGGGCAGTTCTTC
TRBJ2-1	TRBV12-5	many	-	CASGLEENWPDNEQFF	TGTGCTAGTGGTTTGGAAGAGAATTGGCCCGACAATGAGCAGTTCTTC
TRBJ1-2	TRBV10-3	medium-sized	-	CAISESQEFGYTF	TGTGCCATCAGTGAGTCGCAGGAGTTTGGCTACACCTTC